Below, 30 T cell receptor beta chains from the same sample are listed, as sequenced in a study of T-cell memory formation after mild COVID-19. TCRdb passed the 5' RACE reads through MiXCR, listing each CDR3 protein once. The profile shows approximately 40,000 distinct CDR3 sequences, roughly 10% of them singletons. The sample taken for sequencing was PBMCs or a T cell subset sorted from them (not recorded which). Receptor source: a man younger than 30 who had mild COVID-19 (a few samples of this study predate the infection). Cell type and time point are not known.

This clonotype was found many times. The chain employs TRBV4-3 and TRBJ2-3; 9 nucleotides agree with TRBD1. Germline CDR1 and CDR2: LGHNA and YSLEER. Trimming cost V 0 bases and J 4 bases; bases outside gene matches: 8. This CDR3 region has 17 residues. The CDR3 protein is CASSQEGDREGPDTQYF. In DNA, the CDR3 is TGCGCCAGCAGCCAAGAAGGGGACAGGGAGGGCCCAGATACGCAGTATTTT.

This clonotype appeared many times. The V and J genes are TRBV28 and TRBJ2-7; 11 positions match TRBD2. J lost 2 bases, V lost 5 bases, and 14 bases had no gene match. The CDR3 is 18 residues long. Germline CDR1 MDHEN, CDR2 SYDVKM. The CDR3 spells CASSPPRTSGGRTYEQYV. The DNA of the CDR3 is TGTGCCAGCAGTCCCCCAAGAACTAGCGGGGGACGAACCTACGAGCAGTACGTC.

In its sample, this clonotype was seen many times. The chain is built from TRBV4-2 and TRBJ1-1; D unclear. Trimming left V 0 bases short and J 0 bases short, with 8 bases between. This CDR3 comprises 15 residues. Germline assignment: CDR1 LGHNA and CDR2 YNFKEQ. CDR3 in amino acids: CASSQEAPMNTEAFF. The CDR3 DNA reads TGTGCCAGCAGCCAAGAGGCTCCCATGAACACTGAAGCTTTCTTT.

This clonotype has ten or more counts. The chain employs TRBV5-1 and TRBJ1-2; no clear D. Trimming took 0 bases from V and 1 from J, leaving 7 bases between them. This CDR3 region has 14 residues. The germline CDR1 and CDR2 sequences are SGHRS and YFSETQ. The CDR3 DNA reads as TGCGCCAGCAGCTTGGATGGAAATAACTATGGCTACACCTTC. This gives the protein CASSLDGNNYGYTF.

This clonotype came up many times. The V call is TRBV6-4, the J call TRBJ2-3, with 13 nucleotides matching TRBD2. V lost 2 bases, J lost 4 bases, and 0 bases stayed unmatched. Looked up from germline, CDR1 is MRHNA and CDR2 is SNTAGT. The CDR3 has 15 residues. CDR3 nucleotide sequence: TGTGCCAGCAGTGACGGGACTAGCGGGGCAGATACGCAGTATTTT. This encodes CASSDGTSGADTQYF.

V gene TRBV10-1 combines with J gene TRBJ2-7; D possibly matches TRBD1 or TRBD2 (5 bases each). Germline V CDR1 and CDR2: WNHNN, SYGVQD (reference sequence). This CDR3 comprises 13 residues. V was pared by 6 bases and J by 7 bases, with 16 bases between. CDR3 bases: TGCGCCAGCAGCGCTTCGGCTTGGGGGGAGCAGTACTTC. Amino acids: CASSASAWGEQYF.

The rearrangement joins TRBV3-1 to TRBJ2-1; 9 bases are shared with TRBD2. CDR1 and CDR2 from the germline V gene are LGHDT and YNNKEL (reference sequence). CDR3 size: 15 residues. The V segment lost 6 bases and the J segment 7 bases; nucleotides outside the gene matches: 10. DNA of the CDR3: TGTGCCAGCAGATACTCTAGCGGGGACTATAATGAGCAGTTCTTC. Amino acid sequence: CASRYSSGDYNEQFF.

In its sample, this clonotype was seen many times. This chain connects TRBV7-3 to TRBJ1-1; perhaps TRBD1 as D (5 bases). V was pared by 2 bases and J by 1 base, with 8 bases between. This CDR3 is 14 amino acids long. The germline V gene has CDR1 SGHTA and CDR2 FQGTGA. This CDR3 reads CASSLGGKNTEAFF. For the CDR3, the DNA is TGTGCCAGCAGCTTAGGGGGGAAGAACACTGAAGCTTTCTTT.

This clonotype was seen many times. This rearrangement joins TRBV28 to TRBJ2-7; TRBD2 agrees at 11 bases. V was pared by 2 bases and J by 8 bases, with 8 bases of the junction left unmatched. This CDR3 spans 15 amino acids. Germline V gives CDR1 MDHEN, CDR2 SYDVKM. CDR3 DNA sequence: TGTGCCAGCAGTTTAGCGGGACTAGCGGACCTACAGCAGTACGTC. Translation gives CASSLAGLADLQQYV.

This clonotype was recorded at least ten times. The chain carries TRBV30 and TRBJ2-2, with D uncertain. V shed 3 bases and J shed 9 bases, with 8 bases lying between them. From germline, CDR1 is GTSNPN and CDR2 SVGIG (reference sequence). This CDR3 is built from 11 residues. CDR3 coding DNA: TGTGCCTGGAGCCTTAGTTGGGAGCTGTTTTTT. Amino acid sequence: CAWSLSWELFF.

The sample holds many counts of this clonotype. The rearrangement links TRBV18 to TRBJ1-2, with 8 bases fitting TRBD1. Germline assignment: CDR1 KGHSH and CDR2 LQKENI. V trimming: 3 bases; J trimming: 13 bases; junction bases outside the gene matches: 16. The CDR3 extends over 15 amino acids. CDR3 amino acids: CASSPTAEGQALRTF. CDR3 DNA: TGTGCCAGCTCACCTACAGCCGAGGGACAGGCACTACGCACCTTC. Together with reference TRBV18 and TRBJ1-2, the CDR3 gives the full variable domain: NAGVMQNPRHLVRRRGQEARLRCSPMKGHSHVYWYRQLPEEGLKFMVYLQKENIIDESGMPKERFSAEFPKEGPSILRIQQVVRGDSAAYFCASSPTAEGQALRTFGSGTRLTVV.

There are many counts of this clonotype. The CDR3 nucleotides read TGCGCCAGCTACTTCGTGGCCCCGAGCTCCTACGAGCAGTACGTC. This translates into CASYFVAPSSYEQYV. The chain recombines TRBV5-1 with TRBJ2-7; no clear D. This CDR3 has 15 amino acids. Trimming pared 7 bases from V and 0 bases from J, leaving 17 bases between. Looked up from germline, CDR1 is SGHRS and CDR2 is YFSETQ.

At least ten counts were recorded for this clonotype. This chain uses TRBV2 with TRBJ2-5; 9 bases agree with TRBD2. CDR3 length equals 20 residues. The V segment lost 4 bases and the J segment 5 bases; nucleotides outside the gene matches: 23. Germline V gene lookup returns CDR1 SNHLY and CDR2 FYNNEI. This chain's CDR3 is CASSGSWLAGTQRSYETQYF. The CDR3 bases are TGTGCCAGCAGTGGGTCCTGGCTAGCGGGGACCCAACGCAGTTATGAGACCCAGTACTTC.

This clonotype was recorded many times. The V and J genes are TRBV5-1 and TRBJ2-1; the match to TRBD2 covers 11 bases. Germline CDR1 is SGHRS and CDR2 is YFSETQ. The CDR3 has 15 amino acids. J was trimmed by 12 bases and V by 3 bases; bases with no gene match: 11. The chain's CDR3 is CASSSGTSGGYVQFF. CDR3 nucleotide sequence: TGCGCCAGCAGCTCCGGGACTAGCGGCGGCTATGTGCAGTTCTTC.

Ten or more counts support this clonotype. This chain connects TRBV11-2 to TRBJ2-7; D is perhaps TRBD1 (5 bases). Germline lookup yields CDR1 SGHAT and CDR2 FQNNGV. V lost 1 base, J lost 3 bases, and 19 bases lay in between. The CDR3 has 17 residues. The CDR3 region has the DNA TGTGCCAGCAGCTTAGCCTCTTTCAACCGACAGAACTACGAGCAGTACGTC. Amino acids: CASSLASFNRQNYEQYV.

This clonotype was seen at least ten times. The chain has TRBV7-9 and TRBJ1-1; the match to TRBD1 covers 8 bases. CDR1 and CDR2 from the germline V gene are SEHNR and FQNEAQ (reference sequence). The CDR3 is made up of 15 amino acids. Unmatched junction bases numbered 3, after V lost 1 base and J lost 2 bases. CDR3 in amino acids: CASSLGDRPNTEAFF. The CDR3 DNA sequence: TGTGCCAGCAGCTTAGGGGACAGGCCCAACACTGAAGCTTTCTTT.

This clonotype was recorded many times. The DNA for the CDR3 is TGTGCCAGCAGCTTAAACGGGGGGGCGGGAGAGACCCAGTACTTC. It encodes CASSLNGGAGETQYF. The chain joins TRBV7-3 to TRBJ2-5, with 8 bases matching TRBD2. V lost 1 base, J lost 4 bases, and 5 bases stayed unmatched. The germline gives CDR1 SGHTA, CDR2 FQGTGA. The CDR3 extends over 15 amino acids.

This clonotype was detected many times. The J gene is TRBJ2-6, the V gene TRBV4-3; D uncertain. The V gene's germline CDR1 is LGHNA and CDR2 YSLEER. Trimming cost V 0 bases and J 1 base, with 7 bases left between them. This CDR3 region has 16 residues. This CDR3 is CASSQDLGSGANVLTF. The CDR3 nucleotides are TGCGCCAGCAGCCAAGATCTTGGGTCTGGGGCCAACGTCCTGACTTTC.

This clonotype was found many times. This sequence joins TRBV5-6 and TRBJ2-3, with TRBD2 identical over 11 bases. The CDR3 sequence is 16 residues long. The V gene's germline CDR1 is SGHDT and CDR2 YYEEEE. Trimming at V came to 3 bases and at J to 5 bases, leaving 8 bases not matched to a gene. CDR3: CASSSLLAGERDTQYF. The CDR3 bases are TGTGCCAGCAGCTCGTTACTAGCGGGGGAACGAGATACGCAGTATTTT.

This clonotype has only a few counts. The chain has TRBV7-2 and TRBJ1-5; 9 positions match TRBD1. Germline V CDR1 and CDR2: SGHTA, FQGNSA. The CDR3 runs 14 residues. Trimming at V came to 1 base and at J to 7 bases, leaving 2 bases not matched to a gene. This CDR3 is CASSLGQGEQPQHF. The DNA for the CDR3 is TGTGCCAGCAGCTTAGGACAGGGGGAACAGCCCCAGCATTTT.

This clonotype occurred many times. The chain combines TRBV5-6 with TRBJ2-1; D is ambiguous. CDR1 is SGHDT and CDR2 is YYEEEE in the germline V gene. V lost 1 base, J lost 2 bases, and 7 bases lay in between. The CDR3 is 14 amino acids. The CDR3 DNA reads as TGTGCCAGCAGCTTGCCTACTACCTACAATGAGCAGTTCTTC. It specifies CASSLPTTYNEQFF.

This clonotype has a count of ten or more. The chain has TRBV6-6 and TRBJ1-2; tentatively, D is TRBD1 (5 bases). Germline CDR1 MNHNY, CDR2 SVGAGI (reference sequence). Trimming removed 1 base from V and 1 base from J, with 10 bases in between. The CDR3 runs 15 residues. The CDR3 DNA is TGTGCCAGCAGTTACTTCCAGGGAGGTAACTATGGCTACACCTTC. This translates into CASSYFQGGNYGYTF.

This clonotype appeared many times. This chain links TRBV7-8 with TRBJ2-3, with 7 bases fitting TRBD2. CDR1 and CDR2 from the germline V gene are SGHVS and FQNEAQ. V was clipped by 5 bases and J by 1 base; unmatched bases: 3. This CDR3 region has 14 residues. In DNA form, the CDR3 reads TGTGCCAGCAGCGCCCGGGGGGGCACAGATACGCAGTATTTT. It is translated as CASSARGGTDTQYF.

The chain links TRBV6-2 or TRBV6-3 to TRBJ2-7, with D maybe TRBD1 (6 bases). Trimming took off 5 bases at V and 2 bases at J, with 13 bases between the two ends. The CDR3 extends over 14 amino acids. Germline assignment: CDR1 MNHEY and CDR2 SVGEGT. CDR3 coding DNA: TGTGCCAGCAGTGAGGACAGATCTACCTACGAGCAGTACGTC. Its translation: CASSEDRSTYEQYV.

This clonotype was observed at least ten times. CDR3: CASSLDFSSGTTYGYTF. CDR3 nucleotide sequence: TGTGCCAGCAGCTTGGATTTTTCGTCAGGAACGACGTATGGCTACACCTTC. This chain links TRBV5-6 with TRBJ1-2; the D is unclear. The CDR3 has 17 amino acids. CDR1 is SGHDT, CDR2 YYEEEE, per germline. The V and J ends lost 0 bases and 5 bases respectively, with 20 bases between them.

This clonotype was observed at least ten times. The rearrangement links TRBV7-2 to TRBJ2-5, with 7 bases that match TRBD1. Looked up from germline, CDR1 is SGHTA and CDR2 is FQGNSA. The CDR3 extends over 13 amino acids. V lost 11 bases to trimming and J lost 7 bases; unmatched junction nucleotides: 13. The CDR3 nucleotides are TGTGCCTCCACGACAGGGCGGTCAGCGACCCAGTACTTC. Its protein product is CASTTGRSATQYF.

This clonotype has ten or more counts. The chain carries TRBV27 and TRBJ2-5; TRBD2 aligns across 11 bases. The germline V gene has CDR1 MNHEY and CDR2 SMNVEV (reference sequence). The ends lost 6 bases at V and 5 bases at J; junction bases unmatched: 11. The CDR3 sequence is 16 residues long. For the CDR3, the DNA is TGTGCCAGCAGGACCTATAGCGGGGGGGCCCGGGAGACCCAGTACTTC. Amino acids: CASRTYSGGARETQYF.

This clonotype has ten or more counts. The chain links TRBV12-3 or TRBV12-4 to TRBJ1-5, with D hard to call. CDR3 size: 15 residues. V lost 3 bases and J lost 0, with 9 bases in between. CDR3 DNA: TGTGCCAGCAGTTTGGGCTACGTTAGCAATCAGCCCCAGCATTTT. Amino acids: CASSLGYVSNQPQHF.

There are many counts of this clonotype. DNA for the CDR3: TGTGCCAGCAGCTTATCCGGGTATGGCTACACCTTC. Translating it yields CASSLSGYGYTF. This chain joins TRBV7-2 and TRBJ1-2; D not certain. Germline V gene lookup returns CDR1 SGHTA and CDR2 FQGNSA. The CDR3 is 12 residues long. V lost 2 bases and J 5 bases, leaving 6 bases between the germline ends.

This clonotype occurred many times. The chain employs TRBV5-1 and TRBJ1-2; 9 bases are shared with TRBD1. CDR1 and CDR2 from the germline V gene are SGHRS and YFSETQ. This CDR3 has 14 amino acids. With V trimmed by 4 bases and J by 6 bases, 7 bases remained unmatched. The CDR3 is CASSRGQGSNGYTF. The CDR3, as DNA: TGCGCCAGCAGCCGAGGACAGGGGTCGAATGGCTACACCTTC.